This TCR beta chain emerged from a study of Graves' ophthalmopathy and Graves' hyperthyroidism. Ophthalmopathic donors had moderate-to-severe activity, CAS ≥3 and NOSPECS ≥4, with disease that had lasted under 3 months. Exclusion applied to patients with other autoimmune diseases, uncontrolled infections, pregnancy or lactation. It was from 9.5 to 10 ml of fresh peripheral blood that the PBMCs came. Trimming took off 6 bases at V and 5 bases at J, with 10 bases between the two ends. Germline V lookup: CDR1 SQVTM, CDR2 ANQGSEA. CDR3 size: 11 residues. RNA transcripts served as template for amplifying TCR beta CDR3 sequences. The first-round RT-PCR employed HTBI primers together with the Qiagen OneStep RT-PCR kit. A multiplex PCR was then performed as the second round. TCRdb called the multiplex PCR reads again in MiXCR, with one record for every CDR3 protein. The sample records 660,000 or so distinct CDR3 sequences, under 50% being singletons.

The sequence derives from an adult man with Graves' ophthalmopathy. The sequenced sample was peripheral blood. V and J are TRBV29-1 and TRBJ2-5; D tentatively reads TRBD1 or TRBD2 (5 bases each). The CDR3 DNA reads TGCAGCGTCGGGGCCGGTGAGACCCAGTACTTC. It yields the protein CSVGAGETQYF. Full variable domain (remainder filled in from reference TRBV29-1 and TRBJ2-5): SAVISQKPSRDICQRGTSLTIQCQVDSQVTMMFWYRQQPGQSLTLIATANQGSEATYESGFVIDKFPISRPNLTFSTLTVSNMSPEDSSIYLCSVGAGETQYFGPGTRLLVL.